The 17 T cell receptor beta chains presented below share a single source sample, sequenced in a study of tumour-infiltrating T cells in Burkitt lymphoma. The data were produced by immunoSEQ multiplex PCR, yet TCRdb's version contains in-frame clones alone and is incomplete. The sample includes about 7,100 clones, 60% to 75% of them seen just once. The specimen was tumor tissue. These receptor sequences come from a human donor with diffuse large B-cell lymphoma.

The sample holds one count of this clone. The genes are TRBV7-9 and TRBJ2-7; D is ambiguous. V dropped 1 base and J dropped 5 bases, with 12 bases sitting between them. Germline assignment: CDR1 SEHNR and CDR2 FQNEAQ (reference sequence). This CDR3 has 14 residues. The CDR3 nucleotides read TGTGCCAGCAGCTTAGAAGCCATTCTTAACGAGCAGTACTTC. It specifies CASSLEAILNEQYF.

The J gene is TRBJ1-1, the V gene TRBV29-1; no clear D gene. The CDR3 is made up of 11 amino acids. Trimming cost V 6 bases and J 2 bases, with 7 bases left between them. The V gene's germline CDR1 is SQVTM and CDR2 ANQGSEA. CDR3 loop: CSVSENTEAFF. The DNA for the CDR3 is TGCAGCGTCTCGGAAAACACTGAAGCTTTCTTT.

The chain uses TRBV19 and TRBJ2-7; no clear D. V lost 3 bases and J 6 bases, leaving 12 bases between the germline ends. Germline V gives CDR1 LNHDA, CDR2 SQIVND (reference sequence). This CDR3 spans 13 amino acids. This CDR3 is CASSIDGVPEQYF. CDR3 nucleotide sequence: TGTGCCAGTAGTATCGACGGCGTACCCGAGCAGTACTTC. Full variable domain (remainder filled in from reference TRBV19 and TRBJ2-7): DGGITQSPKYLFRKEGQNVTLSCEQNLNHDAMYWYRQDPGQGLRLIYYSQIVNDFQKGDIAEGYSVSREKKESFPLTVTSAQKNPTAFYLCASSIDGVPEQYFGPGTRLTVT.

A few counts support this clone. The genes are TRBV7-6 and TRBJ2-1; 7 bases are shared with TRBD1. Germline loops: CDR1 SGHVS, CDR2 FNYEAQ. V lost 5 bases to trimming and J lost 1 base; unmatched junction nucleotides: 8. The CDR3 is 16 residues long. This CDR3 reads CASSPDHRGSYNEQFF. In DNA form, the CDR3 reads TGTGCCAGCAGCCCAGATCACAGGGGTTCCTACAATGAGCAGTTCTTC.

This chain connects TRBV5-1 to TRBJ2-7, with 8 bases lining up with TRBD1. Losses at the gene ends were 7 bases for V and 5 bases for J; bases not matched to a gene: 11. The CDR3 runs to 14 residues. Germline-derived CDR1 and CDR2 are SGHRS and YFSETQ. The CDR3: CASAPGQGVHEQYF. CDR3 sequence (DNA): TGCGCCAGCGCCCCCGGACAGGGAGTCCACGAGCAGTACTTC. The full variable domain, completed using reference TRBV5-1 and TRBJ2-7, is KAGVTQTPRYLIKTRGQQVTLSCSPISGHRSVSWYQQTPGQGLQFLFEYFSETQRNKGNFPGRFSGRQFSNSRSEMNVSTLELGDSALYLCASAPGQGVHEQYFGPGTRLTVT.

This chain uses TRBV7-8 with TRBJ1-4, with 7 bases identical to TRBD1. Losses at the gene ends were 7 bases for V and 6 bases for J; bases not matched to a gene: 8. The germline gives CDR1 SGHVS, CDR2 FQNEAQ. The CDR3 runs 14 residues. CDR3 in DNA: TGTGCCAGCACCCATACCAGGGGGGATGAAAAACTGTTTTTT. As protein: CASTHTRGDEKLFF.

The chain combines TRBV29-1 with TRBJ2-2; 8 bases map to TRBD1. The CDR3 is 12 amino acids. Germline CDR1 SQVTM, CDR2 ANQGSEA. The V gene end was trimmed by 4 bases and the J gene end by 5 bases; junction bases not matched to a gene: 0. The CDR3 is CSVGQGTGELFF. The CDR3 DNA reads TGCAGCGTTGGACAGGGGACCGGGGAGCTGTTTTTT.

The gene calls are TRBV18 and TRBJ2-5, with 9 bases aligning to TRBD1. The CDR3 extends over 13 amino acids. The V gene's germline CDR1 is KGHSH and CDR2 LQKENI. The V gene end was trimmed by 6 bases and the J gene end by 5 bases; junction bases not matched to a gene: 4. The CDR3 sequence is CASSTGGKETQYF. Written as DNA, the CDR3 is TGTGCCAGCTCGACAGGGGGGAAGGAGACCCAGTACTTC.

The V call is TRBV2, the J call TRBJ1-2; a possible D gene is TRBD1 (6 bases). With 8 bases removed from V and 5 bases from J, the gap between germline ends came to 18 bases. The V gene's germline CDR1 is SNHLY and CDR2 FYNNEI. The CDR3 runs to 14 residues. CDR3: CASGGQGWEYGYTF. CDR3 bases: TGTGCCAGCGGGGGGCAGGGGTGGGAGTATGGCTACACCTTC.

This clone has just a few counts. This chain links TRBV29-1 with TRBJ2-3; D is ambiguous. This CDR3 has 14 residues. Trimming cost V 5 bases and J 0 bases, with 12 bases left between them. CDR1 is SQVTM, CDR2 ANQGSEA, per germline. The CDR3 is CSVLRSSSTDTQYF. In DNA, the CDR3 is TGCAGCGTTCTTAGATCCTCTAGCACAGATACGCAGTATTTT.

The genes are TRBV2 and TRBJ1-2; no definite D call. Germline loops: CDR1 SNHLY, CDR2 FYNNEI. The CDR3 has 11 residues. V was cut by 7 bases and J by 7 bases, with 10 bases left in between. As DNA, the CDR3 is TGTGCCAGCATGGTGGGAGTTGGCTACACCTTC. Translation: CASMVGVGYTF. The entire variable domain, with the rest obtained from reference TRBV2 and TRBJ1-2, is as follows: EPEVTQTPSHQVTQMGQEVILRCVPISNHLYFYWYRQILGQKVEFLVSFYNNEISEKSEIFDDQFSVERPDGSNFTLKIRSTKLEDSAMYFCASMVGVGYTFGSGTRLTVV.

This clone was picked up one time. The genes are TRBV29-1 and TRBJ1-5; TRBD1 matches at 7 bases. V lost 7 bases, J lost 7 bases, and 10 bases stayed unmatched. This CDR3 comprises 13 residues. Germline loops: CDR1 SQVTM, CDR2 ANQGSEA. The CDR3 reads CSARGSVGQPQHF. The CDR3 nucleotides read TGCAGCGCCAGGGGGTCGGTGGGGCAGCCCCAGCATTTT.

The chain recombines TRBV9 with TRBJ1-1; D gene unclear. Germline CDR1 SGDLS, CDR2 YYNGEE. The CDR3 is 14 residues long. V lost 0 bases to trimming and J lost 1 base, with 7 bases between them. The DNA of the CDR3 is TGTGCCAGCAGCGTAGCGTTACAGAACACTGAAGCTTTCTTT. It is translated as CASSVALQNTEAFF.

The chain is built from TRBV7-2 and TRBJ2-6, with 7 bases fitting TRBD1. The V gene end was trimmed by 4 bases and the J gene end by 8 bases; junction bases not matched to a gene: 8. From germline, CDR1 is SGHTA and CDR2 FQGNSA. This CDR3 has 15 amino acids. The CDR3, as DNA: TGTGCCAGCAGCTCCACAGGGGTTTGGACCAACGTCCTGACTTTC. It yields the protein CASSSTGVWTNVLTF.

CDR3 residues: CASSPYRGPDTQYF. CDR3 bases: TGTGCCAGCAGCCCCTACAGGGGCCCAGATACGCAGTATTTT. V usage is TRBV7-8 and J usage is TRBJ2-3, with 7 bases fitting TRBD1. Germline V gene data show CDR1 as SGHVS and CDR2 as FQNEAQ. The trim removed 5 bases at V and 4 bases at J, leaving 6 bases unmatched. The CDR3 is 14 amino acids.

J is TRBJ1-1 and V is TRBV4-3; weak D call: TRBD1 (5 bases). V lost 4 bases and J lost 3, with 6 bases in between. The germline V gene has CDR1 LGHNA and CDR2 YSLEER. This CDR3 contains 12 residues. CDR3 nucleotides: TGCGCCAGCAGCCGGGGCGACACTGAAGCTTTCTTT. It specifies CASSRGDTEAFF.

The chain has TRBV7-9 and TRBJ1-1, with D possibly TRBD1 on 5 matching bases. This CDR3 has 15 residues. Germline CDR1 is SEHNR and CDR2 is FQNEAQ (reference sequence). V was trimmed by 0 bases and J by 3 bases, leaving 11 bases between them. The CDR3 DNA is TGTGCCAGCAGCTTAGCAGCAGGGATAGACACTGAAGCTTTCTTT. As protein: CASSLAAGIDTEAFF.